Here is one T cell receptor beta chain with its context. The authors' processing: Counts of nucleated cells, estimated from reference gene primer amplification, were obtained. TCRdb keeps only in-frame clones here, not all; method: immunoSEQ multiplex PCR. V and J calls plus clone size are reproduced from that table; the DNA served to infer D and trimming. The sample shows more than 45,000 clones, 80% to 90% of them seen only once. These data belong to a study of blood T cell repertoires in COVID-19. Study-wide context: The cDNA or gDNA used as material had been derived from T cells, B-cell-depleted T cells, or PBMCs.

V was pared by 5 bases and J by 3 bases, with 11 bases between. The CDR3 consists of 14 residues. CDR1 and CDR2 from the germline V gene are MNHNY and SVGAGI (reference sequence). The rearrangement joins TRBV6-6 to TRBJ1-5; D remains unclear. The sequenced sample was peripheral blood. The TCR originated in a human donor in a cohort sampled during active COVID-19. CDR3 sequence: CASSRQEDNQPQHF. The CDR3, as DNA: TGTGCCAGCAGTCGGCAGGAGGACAATCAGCCCCAGCATTTT.